The 27 T cell receptor beta chains given below trace back to one sample, sequenced in a study of beta chain features in type 1 diabetes. Whole-study results and caveats: Shorter TCRB CDR3s, moderately but significantly so, were found in Type 1 diabetes patients in all four CD4+ subsets.

These receptors have no known antigen. Every bit of the isolated RNA underwent reverse transcription, so sequencing read expressed TCRB transcripts. TCRdb's table, derived via immunoSEQ multiplex PCR, lists solely in-frame clones and lacks some. Of 500,000 to 650,000 clones listed, around an eighth are singletons. Sequenced: naive CD4+ T cells from blood. These receptors were taken from a young man with type 1 diabetes.

This chain links TRBV14 with TRBJ1-5; 7 nucleotides align to TRBD1. The germline V gene has CDR1 SGHDN and CDR2 FVKESK. CDR3 size: 14 residues. Losses at the gene ends were 1 base for V and 6 bases for J; bases not matched to a gene: 3. For the CDR3, the DNA is TGTGCCAGCAGCCAAGCGGGACAGTTTCAGCCCCAGCATTTT. Translated, it gives CASSQAGQFQPQHF.

This clone occurred a few times. The chain carries TRBV5-6 and TRBJ2-5; a possible D gene is TRBD1 (5 bases). CDR1 and CDR2 from the germline V gene are SGHDT and YYEEEE. Trimming took 4 bases from V and 9 from J, leaving 22 bases between them. This CDR3 spans 15 amino acids. CDR3 nucleotides: TGTGCCAGCAGCCGAGCGACGATGGGGCTGCCGTCCCAGTACTTC. Its protein is CASSRATMGLPSQYF.

The sample holds a few counts of this clone. The V and J genes are TRBV7-7 and TRBJ2-5; tentative D call: TRBD2 (6 bases). Germline V CDR1 and CDR2: SSHAT, FNYEAQ (reference sequence). V shed 0 bases and J shed 5 bases, with 13 bases lying between them. This CDR3 is 15 amino acids long. CDR3 coding DNA: TGTGCCAGCAGCTTAGCCGAGACTAGGGGCGAGACCCAGTACTTC. Translating gives CASSLAETRGETQYF.

J is TRBJ2-1 and V is TRBV5-1; 8 positions match TRBD1. Unmatched junction bases numbered 6, after V lost 0 bases and J lost 4 bases. Germline loops: CDR1 SGHRS, CDR2 YFSETQ. The CDR3 length is 16 residues. The CDR3 region is CASSLAGGAGYNEQFF. CDR3 nucleotide sequence: TGCGCCAGCAGCTTGGCAGGGGGCGCAGGATACAATGAGCAGTTCTTC.

The chain employs TRBV5-6 and TRBJ1-1; D is possibly TRBD1 (5 bases). The germline gives CDR1 SGHDT, CDR2 YYEEEE. The ends were cut back, 4 bases at V and 0 bases at J, with 16 bases in the middle. The CDR3 runs to 16 residues. CDR3 sequence: CASSQGLGVVNTEAFF. CDR3 bases: TGTGCCAGCAGCCAGGGCCTAGGGGTTGTGAACACTGAAGCTTTCTTT.

This clone was detected only once. The rearrangement joins TRBV2 to TRBJ1-3; 7 bases are a match to TRBD1. Losses at the gene ends were 7 bases for V and 4 bases for J; bases not matched to a gene: 7. This CDR3 comprises 14 residues. Germline V gene sequence: CDR1 SNHLY, CDR2 FYNNEI. The CDR3 is CASIPDRAGNTIYF. CDR3 bases: TGTGCCAGCATTCCAGACAGGGCAGGAAACACCATATATTTT. The complete variable domain, with remaining parts taken from reference TRBV2 and TRBJ1-3, reads EPEVTQTPSHQVTQMGQEVILRCVPISNHLYFYWYRQILGQKVEFLVSFYNNEISEKSEIFDDQFSVERPDGSNFTLKIRSTKLEDSAMYFCASIPDRAGNTIYFGEGSWLTVV.

The chain employs TRBV7-2 and TRBJ1-4, with D perhaps matching TRBD1 (5 bases). CDR1 is SGHTA, CDR2 FQGNSA, per germline. V gave up 5 bases and J gave up 1 base, with 8 bases separating them. This CDR3 has 14 residues. The CDR3 DNA is TGTGCCAGCAGCCCCGACAGAACTAATGAAAAACTGTTTTTT. Protein: CASSPDRTNEKLFF.

The V gene is TRBV5-6, the J gene TRBJ1-2, with D possibly matching TRBD1 (6 bases). The CDR3 runs to 13 residues. Germline V gene data show CDR1 as SGHDT and CDR2 as YYEEEE. The V end lost 1 base, the J end lost 8 bases, and 12 bases lay between the germline ends. For the CDR3, the DNA is TGTGCCAGCAGCTTGTATCGGACAGACGGCTACACCTTC. Encoded protein: CASSLYRTDGYTF.

This clone was seen a few times. The chain carries TRBV6-6 and TRBJ2-7; 8 bases align to TRBD1. In germline, CDR1 is MNHNY, CDR2 SVGAGI (reference sequence). V lost 2 bases, J lost 4 bases, and 1 base stayed unmatched. The CDR3 sequence is 13 residues long. CDR3: CASSYNRGYEQYF. In DNA form, the CDR3 reads TGTGCCAGCAGTTACAACAGGGGGTACGAGCAGTACTTC.

The sample holds a few counts of this clone. The chain has TRBV7-2 and TRBJ1-6; D is ambiguous. V lost 5 bases and J lost 6, with 11 bases in between. Germline V lookup: CDR1 SGHTA, CDR2 FQGNSA. CDR3 length: 14 amino acids. The CDR3 loop reads CASSGREPNSPLHF. The CDR3 DNA reads as TGTGCCAGCAGCGGCCGGGAGCCTAATTCACCCCTCCACTTT.

In this sample, this clone turned up a few times. The chain combines TRBV4-2 with TRBJ1-2; weak D call: TRBD1 (5 bases). The CDR3 consists of 15 residues. With 1 base removed from V and 4 bases from J, the gap between germline ends came to 13 bases. CDR1 is LGHNA, CDR2 YNFKEQ, per germline. This CDR3 is CASSQGDVRGYGYTF. CDR3 nucleotide sequence: TGTGCCAGCAGCCAAGGTGACGTGAGGGGCTATGGCTACACCTTC.

This clone was seen a handful of times. The chain carries TRBV19 and TRBJ2-7; 10 bases fit TRBD2. From germline, CDR1 is LNHDA and CDR2 SQIVND (reference sequence). V gave up 7 bases and J gave up 9 bases; unmatched junction bases: 9. This CDR3 has 13 residues. The CDR3 bases are TGTGCCAGTATGGGGCGGACTAGCGGAGCGCAGTACTTC. It translates to CASMGRTSGAQYF. The full variable domain, in which reference TRBV19 and TRBJ2-7 provide the parts outside the CDR3, is DGGITQSPKYLFRKEGQNVTLSCEQNLNHDAMYWYRQDPGQGLRLIYYSQIVNDFQKGDIAEGYSVSREKKESFPLTVTSAQKNPTAFYLCASMGRTSGAQYFGPGTRLTVT.

This clone has just a few counts. The chain links TRBV28 to TRBJ2-5; 8 bases agree with TRBD2. Germline V gene lookup returns CDR1 MDHEN and CDR2 SYDVKM. The CDR3 totals 17 residues. The junction had 18 bases not matched to a gene; V was cut back by 8 bases and J by 4 bases. The CDR3 nucleotides read TGTGCCAGCCGAACACCTCGAGCGGGGGCCCACCGAGAGACCCAGTACTTC. Protein product: CASRTPRAGAHRETQYF.

This chain links TRBV9 with TRBJ2-1; 7 bases are shared with TRBD2. V lost 2 bases, J lost 5 bases, and 7 bases stayed unmatched. Germline-derived CDR1 and CDR2 are SGDLS and YYNGEE. The CDR3 consists of 15 residues. As DNA, the CDR3 is TGTGCCAGCAGCGTTGGGGGACTAAGAAACAATGAGCAGTTCTTC. It translates to CASSVGGLRNNEQFF.

A few counts support this clone. Different DNA sequences within this sample yield the same CDR3. The chain has TRBV7-2 and TRBJ2-3; possibly TRBD2 for D (7 bases). Germline assignment: CDR1 SGHTA and CDR2 FQGNSA. CDR3 length equals 15 residues. V was cut by 1 base and J by 1 base, with 9 bases left in between. As DNA, the CDR3 is TGTGCCAGCAGCTTAGACGGGGGGCGCACAGATACGCAGTATTTT. This gives the protein CASSLDGGRTDTQYF.

The J gene is TRBJ1-5, the V gene TRBV19; D is unclear. The germline gives CDR1 LNHDA, CDR2 SQIVND (reference sequence). Trimming pared 5 bases from V and 1 base from J, leaving 6 bases between. The CDR3 loop spans 13 amino acids. CDR3 protein: CASSYRSNQPQHF. The CDR3 DNA reads TGTGCCAGTAGTTATCGAAGCAATCAGCCCCAGCATTTT.

This clone was detected a few times. For the CDR3, the DNA is TGCGCCAGCAGCCAAGATTACGGTTATAGCAATCAGCCCCAGCATTTT. It specifies CASSQDYGYSNQPQHF. The V gene is TRBV4-3, the J gene TRBJ1-5, with D uncertain. V was clipped by 0 bases and J by 0 bases, with 9 bases between them. Germline V lookup: CDR1 LGHNA, CDR2 YSLEER. CDR3 length: 16 residues.

The chain is built from TRBV30 and TRBJ2-2, with D uncertain. The germline V gene encodes CDR1 GTSNPN and CDR2 SVGIG (reference sequence). Trimming shortened V by 0 bases and J by 0 bases, and 11 bases separated the two germline ends. The CDR3 runs to 16 residues. CDR3 coding DNA: TGTGCCTGGAGTGTATCGGCGGATGCGAACACCGGGGAGCTGTTTTTT. It specifies CAWSVSADANTGELFF.

This clone came up a few times. The chain employs TRBV5-1 and TRBJ2-3; possible D gene TRBD2, 5 bases. Per germline, CDR1 SGHRS and CDR2 YFSETQ. This CDR3 has 15 amino acids. Trimming removed 4 bases from V and 3 bases from J, with 15 bases in between. The CDR3 bases are TGCGCCAGCAGCACGTACGGACTGAAAACAGATACGCAGTATTTT. Translated: CASSTYGLKTDTQYF.

The chain combines TRBV6-6 with TRBJ1-1; D unclear. This CDR3 has 14 amino acids. Germline loops: CDR1 MNHNY, CDR2 SVGAGI (reference sequence). V gave up 0 bases and J gave up 6 bases, with 11 bases separating them. CDR3 in DNA: TGTGCCAGCAGTTACTCGTCCGCCCGACCTGAAGCTTTCTTT. This gives the protein CASSYSSARPEAFF.

The gene calls are TRBV6-6 and TRBJ2-4; maybe TRBD2 (6 bases). Trimming removed 4 bases at V and 0 bases at J, with 13 bases between. CDR1 is MNHNY and CDR2 is SVGAGI in the germline V gene (reference sequence). The CDR3 contains 16 residues. Written as DNA, the CDR3 is TGTGCCAGCAGTTCCGCGGGGTCTCTAGCCAAAAACATTCAGTACTTC. It yields the protein CASSSAGSLAKNIQYF.

The CDR3 region is CASSLGVILSGANVLTF. The CDR3 DNA reads as TGCGCCAGCAGCTTGGGGGTAATACTGAGCGGGGCCAACGTCCTGACTTTC. V gene TRBV5-1 combines with J gene TRBJ2-6; no firm D call. CDR1 and CDR2 from the germline V gene are SGHRS and YFSETQ. The CDR3 totals 17 residues. Deletions cut 0 bases from V and 4 bases from J, with 14 bases between.

The chain employs TRBV19 and TRBJ1-3; the D gene is possibly TRBD1 (5 bases). The CDR3 length is 13 residues. Germline V lookup: CDR1 LNHDA, CDR2 SQIVND (reference sequence). Deletions cut 10 bases from V and 4 bases from J, with 14 bases between. CDR3 nucleotide sequence: TGTGCCACCGAGGGGCCTTGGGGAAACACCATATATTTT. Residues: CATEGPWGNTIYF.

This clone occurred a few times. The gene calls are TRBV9 and TRBJ1-6, with TRBD1 matching 8 bases. The germline V gene encodes CDR1 SGDLS and CDR2 YYNGEE. The CDR3 length is 15 residues. With V trimmed by 0 bases and J by 10 bases, 6 bases remained unmatched. The chain's CDR3 is CASSVGGTGLSPLHF. As DNA, the CDR3 is TGTGCCAGCAGCGTAGGGGGGACAGGTTTATCACCCCTCCACTTT.

The CDR3 bases are TGTGCCAGCAGTGACTCGGCCCAAGCGTTCTACAATGAGCAGTTCTTC. This translates into CASSDSAQAFYNEQFF. The genes are TRBV6-4 and TRBJ2-1; no reliable D call. Germline CDR1 MRHNA, CDR2 SNTAGT. Trimming left V 0 bases short and J 3 bases short, with 12 bases between. The CDR3 sequence is 16 residues long.

This clone has only a few counts. The V and J genes are TRBV9 and TRBJ2-3; D call uncertain. CDR3 length: 14 residues. V was pared by 0 bases and J by 6 bases, with 11 bases between. Germline V gives CDR1 SGDLS, CDR2 YYNGEE. The CDR3 region is CASSVVPSRDTQYF. CDR3 bases: TGTGCCAGCAGCGTAGTTCCCTCGCGGGATACGCAGTATTTT. Full variable domain (outside the CDR3, taken from reference TRBV9 and TRBJ2-3): DSGVTQTPKHLITATGQRVTLRCSPRSGDLSVYWYQQSLDQGLQFLIQYYNGEERAKGNILERFSAQQFPDLHSELNLSSLELGDSALYFCASSVVPSRDTQYFGPGTRLTVL.

Concerning this clone itself: Within the sample, other DNA sequences also encode this same CDR3. The chain uses TRBV2 and TRBJ2-3, with D possibly being TRBD2 (6 bases). Germline-derived CDR1 and CDR2 are SNHLY and FYNNEI. This CDR3 has 13 residues. V was pared by 4 bases and J by 1 base, with 6 bases between. The CDR3 spells CASSAGGTDTQYF. CDR3 nucleotides: TGTGCCAGCAGTGCGGGGGGCACAGATACGCAGTATTTT.